These 8 T cell receptor beta chains share one sample of origin, sequenced in a study of blood T cells in healthy people across ages. The use of a sample-barcoded 5' primer and a J-beta primer mix characterized a second PCR of about 6 to 11 cycles. TCRdb independently ran MiXCR on the 5' RACE reads; one entry per CDR3 protein. There are hundreds of thousands of distinct CDR3 sequences in the sample; 49% occur only once, and about a third lies in the top ten. Sequencing used blood. These receptors were collected from a woman aged 60-70 years in good health.

CDR3 nucleotide sequence: TGTGCCAGCAGCGCTCAGACAGGGCGGCATGGCTACACCTTC. Protein sequence: CASSAQTGRHGYTF. This sequence joins TRBV9 and TRBJ1-2; 7 nucleotides match TRBD1. This CDR3 comprises 14 residues. The germline V gene has CDR1 SGDLS and CDR2 YYNGEE. The trim removed 3 bases at V and 6 bases at J, leaving 8 bases unmatched.

The J gene is TRBJ1-2, the V gene TRBV29-1; no firm D call. Germline values: CDR1 SQVTM, CDR2 ANQGSEA. The V and J ends lost 4 bases and 8 bases respectively, with 14 bases between them. The CDR3 loop spans 12 amino acids. For the CDR3, the DNA is TGCAGCGTTGTTAAGGGATCGAGCGGCTACACCTTC. It specifies CSVVKGSSGYTF.

A few counts support this clonotype. The V and J genes are TRBV3-1 and TRBJ2-7; D not resolved. Germline V gene sequence: CDR1 LGHDT, CDR2 YNNKEL (reference sequence). The V gene lost 1 base and the J gene lost 2 bases, with 3 bases spanning the gap. The CDR3 is 12 amino acids. CDR3 protein: CASSQVTYEQYF. CDR3 bases: TGTGCCAGCAGCCAAGTTACCTACGAGCAGTACTTC.

The sample holds many counts of this clonotype. This rearrangement joins TRBV3-1 to TRBJ2-1, with 8 nucleotides matching TRBD2. There are 12 residues in the CDR3. V lost 4 bases and J lost 10; bases outside the gene matches: 3. Germline CDR1 is LGHDT and CDR2 is YNNKEL (reference sequence). The CDR3, as DNA: TGTGCCAGCAGCCTGGGACTAGGGGAGCAGTTCTTC. It codes for CASSLGLGEQFF.

This clonotype was picked up one time. The genes are TRBV27 and TRBJ2-7; D is possibly TRBD1 or TRBD2 (5 bases each). The CDR3 sequence is 15 residues long. CDR1 is MNHEY, CDR2 SMNVEV, per germline (reference sequence). V lost 7 bases, J lost 2 bases, and 18 bases lay in between. CDR3 protein: CASTLQVGAAYEQYF. The DNA of the CDR3 is TGTGCCAGCACCCTTCAAGTCGGGGCCGCCTACGAGCAGTACTTC.

Many counts were recorded for this clonotype. The chain is built from TRBV3-1 and TRBJ2-7; TRBD2 is a possible D gene (6 bases). This CDR3 has 17 amino acids. V dropped 1 base and J dropped 1 base, with 17 bases sitting between them. Germline V CDR1 and CDR2: LGHDT, YNNKEL (reference sequence). CDR3 in DNA: TGTGCCAGCAGCCAAGTGCCCCTCGGGGAGGCATCCTACGAGCAGTACTTC. Amino acid sequence: CASSQVPLGEASYEQYF.

The chain links TRBV3-1 to TRBJ2-1; TRBD2 is a possible D gene (6 bases). The V end lost 0 bases, the J end lost 8 bases, and 20 bases lay between the germline ends. The CDR3 extends over 17 amino acids. Germline lookup yields CDR1 LGHDT and CDR2 YNNKEL (reference sequence). CDR3 sequence: CASSQEVFGRTGHEQFF. Written as DNA, the CDR3 is TGTGCCAGCAGCCAAGAGGTATTCGGGAGAACAGGCCATGAGCAGTTCTTC.

The chain recombines TRBV28 with TRBJ2-4; D gene ambiguous. The J call could be wrong; TRBJ2-7 is a better fit for the DNA end. Germline CDR1 is MDHEN and CDR2 is SYDVKM. The CDR3 totals 13 residues. CDR3: CASGRPDTYEQYF. The CDR3 DNA reads as TGTGCCAGCGGCCGACCGGATACCTACGAGCAGTACTTC.